Presented here are 20 T cell receptor beta chains from one specimen sequenced in a study of neoadjuvant anti-PD-1 for oral cavity cancer. Some clones are missing from TCRdb's copy, which holds only in-frame ones; the method was immunoSEQ multiplex PCR. This table holds roughly 14,000 clones, approximately 70% found once. Described time point: after neoadjuvant nivolumab, at surgical resection. The sequenced sample was PBMCs, obtained after nivolumab (anti-PD-1) treatment. These receptors were taken from a person aged 40-85 years with oral cavity squamous cell carcinoma.

The chain recombines TRBV5-1 with TRBJ2-1; either TRBD1 or TRBD2 may supply D (6 bases each). V was trimmed by 7 bases and J by 1 base, leaving 12 bases between them. Germline V gene lookup returns CDR1 SGHRS and CDR2 YFSETQ. The CDR3 has 14 amino acids. CDR3 in DNA: TGCGCCAGCTACTCGGGGGCTTCCTACAATGAGCAGTTCTTC. Protein: CASYSGASYNEQFF.

The chain carries TRBV6-5 and TRBJ1-2; 9 bases are shared with TRBD1. Per the germline V gene, CDR1 is MNHEY and CDR2 is SVGAGI. CDR3 length equals 14 residues. The junction had 8 bases not matched to a gene; V was cut back by 6 bases and J by 6 bases. In DNA form, the CDR3 reads TGTGCCAGCAGGATATTGACAGGGGGAAATGGCTACACCTTC. Residues: CASRILTGGNGYTF.

The chain couples TRBV30 to TRBJ1-1, with D unresolved. In germline, CDR1 is GTSNPN, CDR2 SVGIG (reference sequence). The CDR3 is 14 residues long. Trimming stripped 7 bases from V and 8 bases from J, with 23 bases between. CDR3 residues: CASSPYSTVGEAFF. The CDR3 region has the DNA TGTGCCTCCTCCCCTTATTCGACGGTCGGGGAAGCTTTCTTT.

This clone has just one count. The J gene is TRBJ1-4, the V gene TRBV5-5, with 7 bases that match TRBD1. The CDR3 spans 14 residues. Germline V lookup: CDR1 SGHKS, CDR2 YYEKEE (reference sequence). V shed 5 bases and J 5 bases; nucleotides not matched to a gene: 6. CDR3 loop: CASRAGTANEKLFF. The CDR3 DNA follows: TGTGCCAGCAGAGCCGGGACAGCGAATGAAAAACTGTTTTTT.

The rearrangement links TRBV4-2 to TRBJ2-1; 11 nucleotides match TRBD2. Trimming removed 2 bases from V and 6 bases from J; junction bases left unmatched: 9. CDR3 length: 17 amino acids. The germline CDR1 and CDR2 sequences are LGHNA and YNFKEQ. The CDR3, as DNA: TGTGCCAGCAGCCAAATCGGGTTTAGCGGGGGGGGCAATGAGCAGTTCTTC. Its protein product is CASSQIGFSGGGNEQFF.

The CDR3 DNA is TGCGCCAGCAGCCAAGACGGGGCGGGAGGGTACAATGAGCAGTTCTTC. This sequence encodes CASSQDGAGGYNEQFF. V usage is TRBV4-1 and J usage is TRBJ2-1; 9 bases fit TRBD2. The CDR3 runs 16 residues. The V gene's germline CDR1 is MGHRA and CDR2 YSYEKL. V lost 0 bases and J lost 4; bases outside the gene matches: 4.

This clone was recorded a few times. The CDR3 region has the DNA TGTGCCAGTAGTATTAACAGGGGATTACGAGGCTACACCTTC. Protein sequence: CASSINRGLRGYTF. V gene TRBV19 combines with J gene TRBJ1-2, with 7 bases identical to TRBD1. Germline V gene lookup returns CDR1 LNHDA and CDR2 SQIVND (reference sequence). V shed 3 bases and J 8 bases; nucleotides not matched to a gene: 9. The CDR3 consists of 14 residues.

The chain joins TRBV15 to TRBJ1-5; D uncertain. V was trimmed by 3 bases and J by 3 bases, leaving 12 bases between them. The CDR3 has 15 residues. The germline V gene has CDR1 LNHNV and CDR2 YYDKDF (reference sequence). The CDR3 here is CATSSLSGDNQPQHF. For the CDR3, the DNA is TGTGCCACCAGCAGCCTCTCAGGTGACAATCAGCCCCAGCATTTT.

This clone was seen a single time. The chain has TRBV28 and TRBJ1-5; D may be TRBD1 (5 bases). Looked up from germline, CDR1 is MDHEN and CDR2 is SYDVKM. V was shortened by 6 bases and J by 3 bases, with 15 bases between the two germline ends. The CDR3 runs to 15 residues. The DNA for the CDR3 is TGTGCCAGCAGGCCTCCTACAGGATCCAATCAGCCCCAGCATTTT. This translates into CASRPPTGSNQPQHF.

The sample holds a few counts of this clone. The V call is TRBV7-2, the J call TRBJ1-2; D not resolved. The V gene's germline CDR1 is SGHTA and CDR2 FQGNSA. V lost 5 bases and J lost 4, with 14 bases in between. This CDR3 has 14 amino acids. The CDR3 nucleotides read TGTGCCAGCAGCCCGGAGGTTGTGGGCTATGGCTACACCTTC. It codes for CASSPEVVGYGYTF.

There are a few counts of this clone. The V gene is TRBV29-1, the J gene TRBJ2-7, with 8 bases aligning to TRBD2. Germline CDR1 and CDR2: SQVTM and ANQGSEA. This CDR3 spans 17 amino acids. Losses at the gene ends were 3 bases for V and 0 bases for J; bases not matched to a gene: 13. As DNA, the CDR3 is TGCAGCGTTGAGGGGATCGGACTAGCTTCAAGCTCCTACGAGCAGTACTTC. Translated, it gives CSVEGIGLASSSYEQYF.

The chain joins TRBV10-3 to TRBJ1-2; no clear D gene. V dropped 7 bases and J dropped 4 bases, with 16 bases sitting between them. CDR1 is ENHRY, CDR2 SYGVKD, per germline. The CDR3 sequence is 14 residues long. As DNA, the CDR3 is TGTGCCATCAACCCAGACGGGGTTTTCTATGGCTACACCTTC. Translation: CAINPDGVFYGYTF.

This sequence joins TRBV7-9 and TRBJ2-2; D ambiguous. Trimming took 5 bases from V and 5 from J, leaving 3 bases between them. Germline loops: CDR1 SEHNR, CDR2 FQNEAQ (reference sequence). The CDR3 covers 11 residues. CDR3 DNA: TGTGCCAGCAGCCCTACCGGGGAGCTGTTTTTT. Protein: CASSPTGELFF.

The chain combines TRBV27 with TRBJ2-7, with TRBD1 matching 9 bases. After removal of 5 bases from V and 2 bases from J, the junction contained 7 bases not matched to a gene. In germline, CDR1 is MNHEY, CDR2 SMNVEV (reference sequence). This CDR3 contains 15 residues. The CDR3 loop is CASSTLGTGTYEQYF. The CDR3, as DNA: TGTGCCAGCAGTACCCTTGGGACAGGGACCTACGAGCAGTACTTC.

The V gene is TRBV5-1, the J gene TRBJ2-1, with 8 bases that match TRBD1. Germline assignment: CDR1 SGHRS and CDR2 YFSETQ. This CDR3 is built from 15 residues. Trimming cost V 4 bases and J 9 bases; bases outside gene matches: 12. The CDR3 bases are TGCGCCAGCAGCCTGGCAGGGGGCGAATCGGGTGAGCAGTTCTTC. Protein: CASSLAGGESGEQFF.

This clone has more than one count but fewer than ten. This chain connects TRBV11-1 to TRBJ2-2; D is unresolved. Trimming left V 1 base short and J 7 bases short, with 7 bases between. This CDR3 has 13 residues. Per germline, CDR1 SGHAT and CDR2 FQDESV (reference sequence). The CDR3 is CASSLGEIGELFF. The CDR3 DNA is TGTGCCAGCAGCTTAGGGGAAATCGGGGAGCTGTTTTTT.

This clone came up a few times. This chain links TRBV7-6 with TRBJ2-7; D remains ambiguous. This CDR3 region has 14 residues. With 2 bases removed from V and 4 bases from J, the gap between germline ends came to 12 bases. Germline-derived CDR1 and CDR2 are SGHVS and FNYEAQ. CDR3 region: CASSLMVGEYEQYF. CDR3 DNA sequence: TGTGCCAGCAGCTTAATGGTAGGAGAGTACGAGCAGTACTTC.

V is TRBV25-1 and J is TRBJ2-7; 13 bases are shared with TRBD2. Trimming took 7 bases from V and 7 from J; bases not matched to a gene: 16. The length of the CDR3 is 17 residues. The germline V gene encodes CDR1 MGHDK and CDR2 SYGVNS. DNA of the CDR3: TGTGCCAGCATACTCCTCACTAGCGGGAGGGAGGTGGAAGAGCAGTACTTC. Translation: CASILLTSGREVEEQYF.

This clone was counted only a few times. The V call is TRBV30, the J call TRBJ1-1; no definite D call. The length of the CDR3 is 13 residues. Trimming cost V 3 bases and J 0 bases, with 8 bases left between them. Germline CDR1 and CDR2: GTSNPN and SVGIG (reference sequence). The chain's CDR3 is CAWRGGVNTEAFF. The CDR3 DNA reads as TGTGCCTGGAGAGGTGGGGTGAACACTGAAGCTTTCTTT.

This clone was observed a single time. V and J are TRBV6-5 and TRBJ2-5, with TRBD2 as a possible D gene (5 bases). Trimming stripped 6 bases from V and 2 bases from J, with 13 bases between. The CDR3 has 14 residues. The germline CDR1 and CDR2 sequences are MNHEY and SVGAGI. The CDR3 bases are TGTGCCAGCAGCCCGTCTCGGGGTCAAGAGACCCAGTACTTC. This gives the protein CASSPSRGQETQYF.